Included here is one T cell receptor (beta chain) sequence, with context. Its antigen is unknown. At one end the junction does not follow the germline gene, possibly because of a read error. The source of the sample is a study of CD8+CD57+ T cells in acquired aplastic anemia. Overall study: Sorted CD4+ plus CD8+ cells gave DNA averaging around 3 ug.

CDR3 and TCR beta VDJ profiling relied on genomic DNA as the template. TCRdb called the reads again in MiXCR, with one record for every CDR3 protein. The sample records fewer than 250,000 distinct CDR3 sequences, 45% to 50% being singletons. Study-wide findings and caveats: Patients were compared with controls for CD8+ Simpson's diversity, and no significant difference emerged. Shared by patients and controls, some 29 CD8+ CDR3s were abundant in patients.

Individuals selected for sequencing had exhibited CD8+CD57+ cell expansion on flow cytometry. Severe acquired aplastic anemia was present in all patients. The CDR3 is 15 residues long. The germline CDR1 and CDR2 sequences are LNHNV and YYDKDF (reference sequence). This chain connects TRBV15 to TRBJ2-1; TRBD2 might be the D (7 bases). The sequencing sample was made of sorted CD4+, CD8+, or CD8+CD57+ T cells (not recorded which) from PBMCs. The TCR originated in a human donor with aplastic anemia. CDR3 bases: TGTGCCACCAGCAGACCTGAGGGGGGGGTTGATGAGCAGCTCTTC. Its translation: CATSRPEGGVDEQLF.